Below, 17 T cell receptor beta chains from the same sample are listed, as sequenced in a study of CD8+ T cells in alopecia areata. Extraction and reverse transcription of RNA yielded cDNA as the sequencing template. Profiling relied on immunoSEQ multiplex PCR, and the TCRdb table lists in-frame clones only, not all of them. The profile shows 150,000 or so clones, 70% to 90% of them singletons. The treatment here: oral pan-JAK inhibitor, 5-10 mg twice daily. The input for sequencing was CD8+ T cells sorted from blood, taken at week 4, from a patient treated with tofacitinib. The receptors derive from a human donor with alopecia areata.

The chain uses TRBV27 and TRBJ2-7; the D gene is possibly TRBD2 (6 bases). V lost 4 bases, J lost 4 bases, and 17 bases lay in between. This CDR3 region has 15 residues. Germline V gives CDR1 MNHEY, CDR2 SMNVEV (reference sequence). The CDR3 loop reads CASSWGGGISYEQYF. DNA for the CDR3: TGTGCCAGCAGTTGGGGCGGAGGGATATCTTACGAGCAGTACTTC.

The rearrangement uses TRBV30 and TRBJ2-1; D gene uncertain. Trimming stripped 2 bases from V and 10 bases from J, with 6 bases between. This CDR3 contains 10 residues. CDR1 GTSNPN and CDR2 SVGIG come from the germline V gene (reference sequence). CDR3 in DNA: TGTGCCTGGAGTACTCAGGAGCAGTTCTTC. It yields the protein CAWSTQEQFF.

The V call is TRBV4-1, the J call TRBJ2-2; the match to TRBD2 covers 9 bases. Germline-derived CDR1 and CDR2 are MGHRA and YSYEKL. The junction had 7 bases not matched to a gene; V was cut back by 5 bases and J by 0 bases. The CDR3 spans 17 residues. CDR3 DNA sequence: TGCGCCAGCAGCATTCTCCTAGCGGGACCGAACACCGGGGAGCTGTTTTTT. Amino acids: CASSILLAGPNTGELFF.

This clone has just one count. This chain connects TRBV30 to TRBJ2-5; perhaps TRBD2 as D (5 bases). The end of the DNA is better explained by TRBJ2-7, so the J call may be wrong. Germline V gives CDR1 GTSNPN, CDR2 SVGIG (reference sequence). The CDR3 is 16 amino acids. As DNA, the CDR3 is TGTGCCTGGAGTGTACTTTTTCAATTGCGGGTCTACGAGCAGTACTTC. As protein: CAWSVLFQLRVYEQYF.

This clone was counted between two and nine times. This sequence joins TRBV7-2 and TRBJ2-1; D tentatively reads TRBD1 or TRBD2 (5 bases each). Trimming shortened V by 5 bases and J by 10 bases, and 12 bases separated the two germline ends. The length of the CDR3 is 12 residues. Germline CDR1 and CDR2: SGHTA and FQGNSA. The CDR3 here is CASSRPEGEQFF. DNA of the CDR3: TGTGCCAGCAGCCGCCCCGAGGGGGAGCAGTTCTTC.

This rearrangement joins TRBV7-9 to TRBJ2-5, with TRBD2 matching 12 bases. The germline V gene has CDR1 SEHNR and CDR2 FQNEAQ (reference sequence). J lost 5 bases, V lost 4 bases, and 8 bases had no gene match. The CDR3 is 16 amino acids. The CDR3 here is CASSSTSGRFHETQYF. CDR3 nucleotides: TGTGCCAGCAGCTCCACTAGCGGGAGGTTCCACGAGACCCAGTACTTC.

V is TRBV5-8 and J is TRBJ1-1; the D gene is possibly TRBD1 (6 bases). The V gene lost 0 bases and the J gene lost 3 bases, with 9 bases spanning the gap. Germline V gene sequence: CDR1 SGHTS, CDR2 YDEGEE. CDR3 length equals 14 residues. CDR3 amino acids: CASSLGGAYTEAFF. CDR3 sequence (DNA): TGTGCCAGCAGCTTGGGGGGGGCCTACACTGAAGCTTTCTTT.

J is TRBJ2-5 and V is TRBV14; TRBD1 matches at 9 bases. V lost 4 bases to trimming and J lost 4 bases; unmatched junction nucleotides: 10. The CDR3 contains 16 residues. The germline V gene has CDR1 SGHDN and CDR2 FVKESK. CDR3 in amino acids: CASSLSGQGRRETQYF. CDR3 sequence (DNA): TGTGCCAGCAGCCTCTCAGGACAGGGGAGACGAGAGACCCAGTACTTC.

A word on this clone: At one of its ends the junction is not consistent with the germline gene, which may arise from a read error. This chain links TRBV5-1 with TRBJ2-1; TRBD1 matches 7 bases. The CDR3 spans 15 residues. CDR1 and CDR2 from the germline V gene are SGHRS and YFSETQ. The CDR3 sequence is CASSSDRDSYTEQFF. CDR3 DNA sequence: TGCGCCAGCAGCTCGGACCGGGACAGTTACACTGAGCAGTTCTTC.

This clone was found a few times. The chain combines TRBV7-9 with TRBJ2-5; TRBD2 agrees at 7 bases. Germline CDR1 is SEHNR and CDR2 is FQNEAQ (reference sequence). After removal of 7 bases from V and 5 bases from J, the junction contained 19 bases not matched to a gene. The CDR3 contains 17 residues. CDR3 sequence (DNA): TGTGCCAGCACTACCCCTCGAGGGCGGGAGTCTTTGGAGACCCAGTACTTC. This sequence encodes CASTTPRGRESLETQYF.

This chain joins TRBV4-1 and TRBJ2-2; D is unclear. The CDR3 totals 16 residues. Germline V gene sequence: CDR1 MGHRA, CDR2 YSYEKL. V was clipped by 0 bases and J by 0 bases, with 8 bases between them. The CDR3, as DNA: TGCGCCAGCAGCCAAGATCTCGTTACGAACACCGGGGAGCTGTTTTTT. Translating it yields CASSQDLVTNTGELFF.

The chain employs TRBV10-3 and TRBJ2-1; 14 bases are shared with TRBD2. The V gene's germline CDR1 is ENHRY and CDR2 SYGVKD. Trimming cost V 2 bases and J 7 bases; bases outside gene matches: 10. The CDR3 covers 18 residues. CDR3 sequence (DNA): TGTGCCATCAGTGAGCTAGGACTAGCGGGGGGTATTAGGAATGAGCAGTTCTTC. It codes for CAISELGLAGGIRNEQFF.

V and J are TRBV25-1 and TRBJ2-1; 7 nucleotides match TRBD1. The V gene end was trimmed by 7 bases and the J gene end by 7 bases; junction bases not matched to a gene: 1. The CDR3 extends over 11 amino acids. In germline, CDR1 is MGHDK, CDR2 SYGVNS. The CDR3 bases are TGTGCCAGCATACAGGGGAATGAGCAGTTCTTC. This sequence encodes CASIQGNEQFF.

The chain uses TRBV7-8 and TRBJ2-1, with 9 bases fitting TRBD2. In germline, CDR1 is SGHVS, CDR2 FQNEAQ. The CDR3 contains 18 residues. V lost 2 bases and J lost 6; bases outside the gene matches: 14. DNA for the CDR3: TGTGCCAGCAGCTTATGGGGGGGTACTGCGGGAGGGCCCAATGAGCAGTTCTTC. Protein product: CASSLWGGTAGGPNEQFF.

The V call is TRBV20-1, the J call TRBJ2-1; the D is unclear. The CDR3 has 10 residues. The V gene lost 0 bases and the J gene lost 10 bases, with 4 bases spanning the gap. The germline CDR1 and CDR2 sequences are DFQATT and SNEGSKA (reference sequence). The CDR3 bases are TGCAGTGCTAGAGAGGCAGAGCAGTTCTTC. It is translated as CSAREAEQFF.

Here the CDR3 reads CASRPKSSGRAALSDTQYF. CDR3 nucleotide sequence: TGTGCCAGCAGGCCCAAAAGTAGCGGGAGGGCCGCTCTCTCAGATACGCAGTATTTT. V gene TRBV2 combines with J gene TRBJ2-3, with TRBD2 matching 11 bases. The CDR3 totals 19 residues. With V trimmed by 6 bases and J by 4 bases, 18 bases remained unmatched. From germline, CDR1 is SNHLY and CDR2 FYNNEI.

The chain carries TRBV29-1 and TRBJ2-2, with D unresolved. The CDR3 is 14 amino acids. Looked up from germline, CDR1 is SQVTM and CDR2 is ANQGSEA. Between the trimmed V and J ends, which lost 1 base and 2 bases, there was a span of 8 bases. The CDR3 coding sequence is TGCAGCGTTGAAGCAGCTACTAACACCGGGGAGCTGTTTTTT. Translating gives CSVEAATNTGELFF.